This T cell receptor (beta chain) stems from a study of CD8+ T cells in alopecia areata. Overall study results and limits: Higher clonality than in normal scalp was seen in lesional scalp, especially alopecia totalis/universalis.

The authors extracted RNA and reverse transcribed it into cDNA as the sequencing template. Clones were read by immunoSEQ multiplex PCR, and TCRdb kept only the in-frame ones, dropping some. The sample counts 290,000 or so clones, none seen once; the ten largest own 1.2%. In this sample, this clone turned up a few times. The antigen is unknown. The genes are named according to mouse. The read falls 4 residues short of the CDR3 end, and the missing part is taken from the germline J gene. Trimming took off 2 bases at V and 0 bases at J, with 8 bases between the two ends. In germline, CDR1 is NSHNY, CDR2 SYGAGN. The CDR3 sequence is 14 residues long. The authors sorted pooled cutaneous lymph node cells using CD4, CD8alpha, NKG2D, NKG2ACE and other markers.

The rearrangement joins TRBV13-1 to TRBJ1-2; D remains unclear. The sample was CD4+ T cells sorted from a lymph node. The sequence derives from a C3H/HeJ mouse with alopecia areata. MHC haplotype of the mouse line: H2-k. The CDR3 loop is CASSEKQANSDYTF. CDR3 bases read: TGTGCCAGCAGTGAGAAACAAGCAAACTCC.